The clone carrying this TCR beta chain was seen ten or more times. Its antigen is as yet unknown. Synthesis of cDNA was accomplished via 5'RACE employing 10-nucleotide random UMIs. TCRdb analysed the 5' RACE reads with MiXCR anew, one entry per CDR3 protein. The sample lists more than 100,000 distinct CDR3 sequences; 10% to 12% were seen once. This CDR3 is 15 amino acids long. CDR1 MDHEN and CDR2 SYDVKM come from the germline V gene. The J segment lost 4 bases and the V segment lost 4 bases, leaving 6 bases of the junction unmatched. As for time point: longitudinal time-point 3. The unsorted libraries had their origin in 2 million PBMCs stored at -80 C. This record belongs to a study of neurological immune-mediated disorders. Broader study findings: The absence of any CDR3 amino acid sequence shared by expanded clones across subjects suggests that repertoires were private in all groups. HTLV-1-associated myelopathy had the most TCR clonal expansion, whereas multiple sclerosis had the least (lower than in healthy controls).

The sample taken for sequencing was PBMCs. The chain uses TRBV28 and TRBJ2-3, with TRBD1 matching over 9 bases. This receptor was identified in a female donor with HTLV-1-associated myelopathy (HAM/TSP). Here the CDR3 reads CASSSRDRVSDTQYF. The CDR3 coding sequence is TGTGCCAGCAGTTCTAGGGACAGGGTGTCAGATACGCAGTATTTT.